These 30 T cell receptor beta chains originate from one sample sequenced in a study of T cell responses to AZD1222 COVID-19 vaccine. The assay was immunoSEQ multiplex PCR, and TCRdb's table has in-frame clones only and misses some. The table records over 85,000 clones, approximately 92% of them present only once. The source was peripheral blood, collected 28 days after the second AZD1222 dose. The receptors derive from an adult who received the AZD1222 COVID-19 vaccine.

This clone has more than one count but fewer than ten. The rearrangement joins TRBV4-2 to TRBJ1-6; no definite D call. CDR3 length: 16 residues. The germline V gene encodes CDR1 LGHNA and CDR2 YNFKEQ. V shed 0 bases and J shed 3 bases, with 9 bases lying between them. The CDR3 is CASSQDARYYNSPLHF. Here the CDR3 DNA reads TGTGCCAGCAGCCAAGATGCCCGCTACTATAATTCACCCCTCCACTTT.

The chain recombines TRBV9 with TRBJ2-3, with 8 positions matching TRBD2. The CDR3 spans 17 residues. Germline V gene data show CDR1 as SGDLS and CDR2 as YYNGEE. V dropped 0 bases and J dropped 3; count of bases not matched to a gene: 9. CDR3 sequence: CASSVGGGLAGTDTQYF. The CDR3 DNA reads as TGTGCCAGCAGCGTAGGTGGTGGGCTAGCGGGTACAGATACGCAGTATTTT.

This chain links TRBV21-1 with TRBJ1-1; TRBD1 reflects the table's D call only, with no check against the DNA. TRBV21-1 represents a pseudogene. The CDR3 extends over 22 amino acids. The CDR3 coding sequence is TGTGCCAGCAGCAAAGGAGTTCTGCAGGGTCACCATTTAATTGACGGGAACACTGAAGCTTTCTTT. This sequence encodes CASSKGVLQGHHLIDGNTEAFF.

V usage is TRBV9 and J usage is TRBJ2-3; a possible D gene is TRBD2 (5 bases). Trimming pared 4 bases from V and 1 base from J, leaving 10 bases between. Germline CDR1 SGDLS, CDR2 YYNGEE. The CDR3 totals 14 residues. CDR3 DNA: TGTGCCAGCAGCCGGCAGGAGGGCACAGATACGCAGTATTTT. It is translated as CASSRQEGTDTQYF.

The chain employs TRBV5-4 and TRBJ2-7; possibly TRBD2 for D (6 bases). V was shortened by 4 bases and J by 2 bases, with 16 bases between the two germline ends. This CDR3 is built from 15 residues. Germline V gene sequence: CDR1 SGHNT, CDR2 YYREEE (reference sequence). The CDR3 protein is CASSTGTGRTYEQYF. The CDR3 DNA reads as TGTGCCAGCAGCACCGGGACGGGGAGGACCTACGAGCAGTACTTC.

This rearrangement joins TRBV4-2 to TRBJ2-7; D remains unclear. Trimming removed 0 bases from V and 2 bases from J, with 14 bases in between. The germline V gene has CDR1 LGHNA and CDR2 YNFKEQ. The CDR3 has 16 residues. CDR3 nucleotide sequence: TGTGCCAGCAGCCAAGACGAGTTGGGAAGTGCCTACGAGCAGTACTTC. It yields the protein CASSQDELGSAYEQYF.

The chain uses TRBV5-5 and TRBJ2-7, with unresolved D. Trimming removed 1 base from V and 1 base from J, with 15 bases in between. Germline V gene data show CDR1 as SGHKS and CDR2 as YYEKEE (reference sequence). The CDR3 sequence is 16 residues long. In DNA form, the CDR3 reads TGTGCCAGCAGCTTGTACCTTGACCTAGGGTCCTACGAGCAGTACTTC. Protein: CASSLYLDLGSYEQYF.

The chain uses TRBV6-1 and TRBJ2-1; perhaps TRBD1 as D (5 bases). The V and J ends lost 1 base and 0 bases respectively, with 7 bases between them. CDR1 and CDR2 from the germline V gene are MNHNS and SASEGT. The CDR3 totals 15 residues. The CDR3 reads CASSEDRSSYNEQFF. The CDR3 coding sequence is TGTGCCAGCAGTGAAGACAGGAGCTCCTACAATGAGCAGTTCTTC.

The genes are TRBV10-1 and TRBJ1-4; 7 nucleotides align to TRBD1. Germline values: CDR1 WNHNN, CDR2 SYGVQD (reference sequence). The CDR3 extends over 13 amino acids. The J segment lost 4 bases and the V segment lost 8 bases, leaving 4 bases of the junction unmatched. The CDR3 coding sequence is TGCGCCAGCCAGGACAGGATTAATGAAAAACTGTTTTTT. Translated, it gives CASQDRINEKLFF.

The chain combines TRBV7-9 with TRBJ1-3; possibly TRBD1 for D (5 bases). Germline V gene data show CDR1 as SEHNR and CDR2 as FQNEAQ (reference sequence). The CDR3 is 18 residues long. The germline V and J ends were trimmed by 0 bases and 0 bases, with 15 bases remaining between them. The CDR3 sequence: CASSLAVTQGGSGNTIYF. The CDR3 nucleotides read TGTGCCAGCAGCTTAGCCGTCACGCAGGGAGGCTCTGGAAACACCATATATTTT.

CDR3 nucleotides: TGTGCCAGCAGCCAAGTGGACAGGGCCGGCAATGAGCAGTTCTTC. Its protein product is CASSQVDRAGNEQFF. The rearrangement joins TRBV4-2 to TRBJ2-1; the match to TRBD1 covers 8 bases. V lost 1 base and J lost 6; bases outside the gene matches: 5. Germline V lookup: CDR1 LGHNA, CDR2 YNFKEQ. The CDR3 is made up of 15 amino acids.

The chain joins TRBV7-3 to TRBJ2-2; TRBD2 might be the D (5 bases). With 3 bases removed from V and 7 bases from J, the gap between germline ends came to 18 bases. Germline V lookup: CDR1 SGHTA, CDR2 FQGTGA. This CDR3 is 16 amino acids long. This CDR3 is CASSLLGGELNGELFF. The CDR3, as DNA: TGTGCCAGCAGCTTGTTAGGAGGAGAACTAAACGGGGAGCTGTTTTTT.

This chain links TRBV19 with TRBJ2-6; D tentatively reads TRBD1 or TRBD2 (6 bases each). The V end lost 1 base, the J end lost 4 bases, and 14 bases lay between the germline ends. CDR3 length: 17 residues. Germline CDR1 and CDR2: LNHDA and SQIVND (reference sequence). CDR3 residues: CASSIGSGAYGANVLTF. The CDR3 DNA follows: TGTGCCAGTAGTATAGGTTCGGGGGCGTACGGGGCCAACGTCCTGACTTTC.

The chain combines TRBV27 with TRBJ2-7; the D is unclear. The CDR3 spans 16 residues. V was clipped by 1 base and J by 0 bases, with 13 bases between them. Looked up from germline, CDR1 is MNHEY and CDR2 is SMNVEV (reference sequence). CDR3 bases: TGTGCCAGCAGTTTATTTGGCAGTCTTTCCTCCTACGAGCAGTACTTC. Protein product: CASSLFGSLSSYEQYF.

This chain links TRBV25-1 with TRBJ2-1; TRBD2 aligns across 11 bases. This CDR3 has 16 amino acids. Germline loops: CDR1 MGHDK, CDR2 SYGVNS. The junction had 7 bases not matched to a gene; V was cut back by 3 bases and J by 6 bases. This chain's CDR3 is CASSEVAGGPGNEQFF. The CDR3, as DNA: TGTGCCAGCAGTGAGGTAGCGGGGGGGCCCGGCAATGAGCAGTTCTTC.

The chain couples TRBV11-2 to TRBJ1-4; D perhaps matches TRBD1 (5 bases). This CDR3 has 16 amino acids. Trimming left V 4 bases short and J 8 bases short, with 20 bases between. Germline V gene lookup returns CDR1 SGHAT and CDR2 FQNNGV. CDR3 in amino acids: CASSSLQGSEGEKLFF. The DNA for the CDR3 is TGTGCCAGCAGCTCCCTCCAAGGTTCAGAGGGGGAAAAACTGTTTTTT.

This chain links TRBV11-1 with TRBJ2-3; perhaps TRBD2 as D (6 bases). CDR3 length: 14 residues. Trimming stripped 5 bases from V and 2 bases from J, with 11 bases between. The germline V gene encodes CDR1 SGHAT and CDR2 FQDESV (reference sequence). The chain's CDR3 is CASSPLRDTDTQYF. The CDR3 DNA reads as TGTGCCAGCAGCCCATTGCGGGACACAGATACGCAGTATTTT.

The table lists this clone with a few counts. The same CDR3 is also encoded by other DNA sequences in this sample. The gene calls are TRBV5-1 and TRBJ1-4; D gene ambiguous. The CDR3 consists of 15 residues. Germline loops: CDR1 SGHRS, CDR2 YFSETQ. V was trimmed by 0 bases and J by 0 bases, leaving 6 bases between them. CDR3 amino acids: CASSLAGSTNEKLFF. Written as DNA, the CDR3 is TGCGCCAGCAGCTTGGCGGGATCAACTAATGAAAAACTGTTTTTT.

This clone showed up just once. The CDR3 sequence: CATSDLDRQETQYF. In DNA, the CDR3 is TGTGCCACCAGTGATCTGGACAGGCAAGAGACCCAGTACTTC. The rearrangement uses TRBV24-1 and TRBJ2-5; 7 bases map to TRBD1. Germline values: CDR1 KGHDR, CDR2 SFDVKD. J gave up 2 bases and V 3 bases, and 2 bases lay outside the gene matches. CDR3 length: 14 amino acids.

The gene calls are TRBV7-2 and TRBJ1-2; TRBD1 matches 9 bases. The CDR3 length is 17 residues. The trim removed 1 base at V and 6 bases at J, leaving 12 bases unmatched. The germline CDR1 and CDR2 sequences are SGHTA and FQGNSA. The CDR3 DNA follows: TGTGCCAGCAGCTTAGATCCTGAACAGGGGGCTCGAGATGGCTACACCTTC. As protein: CASSLDPEQGARDGYTF.

This chain links TRBV7-8 with TRBJ2-7; D not certain. CDR1 and CDR2 from the germline V gene are SGHVS and FQNEAQ. This CDR3 is 13 amino acids long. V dropped 5 bases and J dropped 2 bases, with 10 bases sitting between them. The CDR3 DNA follows: TGTGCCAGCAGCCGGGCGGCAGCCTACGAGCAGTACTTC. This sequence encodes CASSRAAAYEQYF. Full variable domain (missing parts from reference TRBV7-8 and TRBJ2-7): GAGVSQSPRYKVAKRGQDVALRCDPISGHVSLFWYQQALGQGPEFLTYFQNEAQLDKSGLPSDRFFAERPEGSVSTLKIQRTQQEDSAVYLCASSRAAAYEQYFGPGTRLTVT.

The chain carries TRBV6-2 or TRBV6-3 and TRBJ2-6, with D perhaps TRBD1 (5 bases). The CDR3 runs to 15 residues. CDR1 and CDR2 (germline): MNHEY, SVGEGT. Between the trimmed V and J ends, which lost 4 bases and 0 bases, there was a span of 7 bases. The CDR3: CASSFDSSGANVLTF. The CDR3 bases are TGTGCCAGCAGTTTCGACAGCTCTGGGGCCAACGTCCTGACTTTC.

This clone showed up just once. V and J are TRBV2 and TRBJ2-7, with D perhaps matching TRBD2 (6 bases). This CDR3 spans 14 amino acids. V was trimmed by 6 bases and J by 1 base, leaving 13 bases between them. Germline values: CDR1 SNHLY, CDR2 FYNNEI. The chain's CDR3 is CASSLRRESYEQYF. CDR3 DNA: TGTGCCAGCAGCCTCCGACGGGAGTCCTACGAGCAGTACTTC.

The chain links TRBV5-1 to TRBJ2-7, with 8 bases identical to TRBD1. The CDR3 sequence is 14 residues long. V lost 2 bases and J lost 3; bases outside the gene matches: 4. Germline V gives CDR1 SGHRS, CDR2 YFSETQ. CDR3 coding DNA: TGCGCCAGCAGCTTTGGCAGGGGGCTCTACGAGCAGTACTTC. Amino acids: CASSFGRGLYEQYF.

This rearrangement joins TRBV27 to TRBJ2-6; 9 bases agree with TRBD1. Germline lookup yields CDR1 MNHEY and CDR2 SMNVEV (reference sequence). The CDR3 is made up of 19 amino acids. The trim removed 1 base at V and 4 bases at J, leaving 11 bases unmatched. In DNA form, the CDR3 reads TGTGCCAGCAGTTTATACCCGACTGGACAGGGGACGGGGGCCAACGTCCTGACTTTC. It encodes CASSLYPTGQGTGANVLTF.

The CDR3 DNA reads TGTGCCAGCAGCTTGGTGGCAGGGGGATCCTACGAGCAGTACTTC. Translation: CASSLVAGGSYEQYF. V usage is TRBV5-4 and J usage is TRBJ2-7; 7 nucleotides line up with TRBD1. The ends lost 0 bases at V and 1 base at J; junction bases unmatched: 4. CDR3 length: 15 amino acids. Germline-derived CDR1 and CDR2 are SGHNT and YYREEE (reference sequence).

The chain uses TRBV11-3 and TRBJ2-3; D possibly uses TRBD1 or TRBD2 (6 bases each). Trimming shortened V by 5 bases and J by 3 bases, and 12 bases separated the two germline ends. Germline-derived CDR1 and CDR2 are SGHNT and YENEEA. This CDR3 contains 14 residues. The CDR3 DNA reads TGTGCCAGCAGCGTTGGAGGGGGTACAGATACGCAGTATTTT. Translated: CASSVGGGTDTQYF.

The rearrangement joins TRBV28 to TRBJ1-4, with D tentatively TRBD1 (5 bases). Trimming stripped 4 bases from V and 7 bases from J, with 34 bases between. Germline lookup yields CDR1 MDHEN and CDR2 SYDVKM. The CDR3 runs to 21 residues. CDR3 region: CASSSLRPPRDGYLNSEKLFF. The CDR3 DNA is TGTGCCAGCAGTTCACTTCGACCGCCCCGGGACGGCTACCTTAACAGTGAAAAACTGTTTTTT.

The chain is built from TRBV4-2 and TRBJ2-3; 7 bases agree with TRBD2. CDR1 is LGHNA and CDR2 is YNFKEQ in the germline V gene. V dropped 1 base and J dropped 2; count of bases not matched to a gene: 6. The CDR3 sequence is 16 residues long. CDR3: CASSQARAGYTDTQYF. The CDR3 DNA reads as TGTGCCAGCAGCCAAGCGAGAGCGGGATACACAGATACGCAGTATTTT.

The chain has TRBV27 and TRBJ2-7, with TRBD1 matching over 11 bases. Trimming took 4 bases from V and 7 from J; bases not matched to a gene: 6. Per germline, CDR1 MNHEY and CDR2 SMNVEV (reference sequence). CDR3 length: 14 amino acids. The CDR3, as DNA: TGTGCCAGCAGTTCCCGGGACAGGGGGAGGGAGCAGTACTTC. The encoded protein is CASSSRDRGREQYF.